This entry features one TCR beta chain sequence. The antigen remains undetermined. The CDR3 covers 14 residues. In germline, CDR1 is SNHLY, CDR2 FYNNEI. With 3 bases removed from V and 0 bases from J, the gap between germline ends came to 8 bases. This entry is derived from a study of cytomegalovirus exposure and HLA in healthy donors. Study-wide results and limits: With high specificity and sensitivity, the classifier reportedly diagnosed cytomegalovirus status.

Some clones are missing from TCRdb's copy, which holds only in-frame ones; the method was immunoSEQ multiplex PCR. The table shows 150,000 to 200,000 clones, with roughly 96% occurring only once. Sequences were obtained from PBMCs. The clonotype was recovered from a woman between 18 and 29 years old in good health and CMV-seronegative. This rearrangement joins TRBV2 to TRBJ1-2, with no clear D. The CDR3 here is CASSEAGTNYGYTF. DNA for the CDR3: TGTGCCAGCAGTGAGGCAGGAACTAACTATGGCTACACCTTC. Full variable domain (outside the CDR3, taken from reference TRBV2 and TRBJ1-2): EPEVTQTPSHQVTQMGQEVILRCVPISNHLYFYWYRQILGQKVEFLVSFYNNEISEKSEIFDDQFSVERPDGSNFTLKIRSTKLEDSAMYFCASSEAGTNYGYTFGSGTRLTVV.